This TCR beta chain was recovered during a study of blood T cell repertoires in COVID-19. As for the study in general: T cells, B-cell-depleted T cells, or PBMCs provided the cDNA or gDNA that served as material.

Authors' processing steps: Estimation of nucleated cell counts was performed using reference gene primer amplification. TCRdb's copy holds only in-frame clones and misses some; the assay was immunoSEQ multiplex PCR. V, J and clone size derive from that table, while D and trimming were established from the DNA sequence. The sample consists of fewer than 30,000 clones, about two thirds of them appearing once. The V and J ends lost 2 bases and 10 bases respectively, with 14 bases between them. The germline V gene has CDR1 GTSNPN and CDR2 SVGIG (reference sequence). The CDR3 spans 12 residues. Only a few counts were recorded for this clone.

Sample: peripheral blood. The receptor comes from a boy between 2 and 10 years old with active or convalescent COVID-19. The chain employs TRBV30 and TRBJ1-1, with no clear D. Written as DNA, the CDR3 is TGTGCCTGGAGTAGGCGGGCCGGCGGAGCTTTCTTT. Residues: CAWSRRAGGAFF.